A single sample gave rise to the 20 T cell receptor beta chains below, sequenced in a study of T cell repertoires in cytomegalovirus infection. TCRdb redid the calling of the reads with MiXCR, one entry per CDR3 protein. The table records around 530,000 distinct CDR3 sequences, less than 30% of them present only once. The sequenced sample consisted of PBMCs. The receptors were sampled from a human donor in good health (CMV status not recorded). Some clones in this sample may be carry-over from other donors' samples.

The V and J genes are TRBV7-2 and TRBJ2-7; 10 bases are a match to TRBD1. CDR3 length: 14 residues. V lost 3 bases to trimming and J lost 6 bases; unmatched junction nucleotides: 5. Germline CDR1 and CDR2: SGHTA and FQGNSA. The CDR3 is CASSFLGQGSEQYF. CDR3 in DNA: TGTGCCAGCAGCTTCCTGGGACAGGGGTCCGAGCAGTACTTC. Variable domain in full (rest from reference TRBV7-2 and TRBJ2-7): GAGVSQSPSNKVTEKGKDVELRCDPISGHTALYWYRQSLGQGLEFLIYFQGNSAPDKSGLPSDRFSAERTGGSVSTLTIQRTQQEDSAVYLCASSFLGQGSEQYFGPGTRLTVT.

The chain recombines TRBV7-3 with TRBJ2-7; a possible D gene is TRBD2 (5 bases). Trimming left V 4 bases short and J 0 bases short, with 13 bases between. Germline V gene sequence: CDR1 SGHTA, CDR2 FQGTGA. The CDR3 is 15 residues long. The CDR3 coding sequence is TGTGCCAGCAGCTCGGTTAGCGTACACTCCTACGAGCAGTACTTC. It translates to CASSSVSVHSYEQYF.

This clonotype came up a few times. V and J are TRBV7-9 and TRBJ2-2; 14 positions agree with TRBD2. V trimming: 5 bases; J trimming: 6 bases; junction bases outside the gene matches: 14. Germline values: CDR1 SEHNR, CDR2 FQNEAQ (reference sequence). CDR3 length equals 19 residues. The CDR3 DNA is TGTGCCAGCAGCGACGAGACTAGCGGGAGGGCCATTTCGGCCGGGGAGCTGTTTTTT. Its translation is CASSDETSGRAISAGELFF.

The chain recombines TRBV6-1 with TRBJ2-6; TRBD1 is a possible D gene (6 bases). Germline CDR1 and CDR2: MNHNS and SASEGT. V was cut by 5 bases and J by 0 bases, with 11 bases left in between. The CDR3 spans 16 residues. The CDR3: CASSYAGDSGANVLTF. The CDR3 DNA sequence: TGTGCCAGCAGTTACGCAGGGGACTCTGGGGCCAACGTCCTGACTTTC.

This rearrangement joins TRBV6-2 or TRBV6-3 to TRBJ2-1, with D perhaps matching TRBD2 (5 bases). Between the trimmed V and J ends, which lost 6 bases and 6 bases, there was a span of 12 bases. The germline gives CDR1 MNHEY, CDR2 SVGEGT. CDR3 length: 13 amino acids. The CDR3 here is CASRELVFNEQFF. The CDR3 DNA reads TGTGCCAGCAGGGAACTAGTTTTCAATGAGCAGTTCTTC.

As regards this clonotype: A much larger clone differs from this one at a single base, so this may be a read error. This chain uses TRBV7-8 with TRBJ2-5; D not certain. Germline V CDR1 and CDR2: SGHVS, FQNEAQ. The CDR3 consists of 11 residues. The DNA for the CDR3 is TGTGGCAGCATCATTGGGGAGACCCAGTACTTC. This sequence encodes CGSIIGETQYF.

The rearrangement links TRBV30 to TRBJ1-2; D gene ambiguous. The V and J ends lost 0 bases and 4 bases respectively, with 6 bases between them. CDR1 and CDR2 from the germline V gene are GTSNPN and SVGIG (reference sequence). This CDR3 has 12 amino acids. For the CDR3, the DNA is TGTGCCTGGAGTGTACAGCCCTATGGCTACACCTTC. The encoded protein is CAWSVQPYGYTF.

In its sample, this clonotype was seen many times. The chain recombines TRBV12-3 or TRBV12-4 with TRBJ2-7, with D perhaps matching TRBD2 (7 bases). The germline V and J ends were trimmed by 6 bases and 1 base, with 10 bases remaining between them. CDR3 length: 13 residues. The DNA for the CDR3 is TGTGCCAGCAGGGGAGGGGGGTCCTACGAGCAGTACGTC. This translates into CASRGGGSYEQYV.

The chain uses TRBV12-3 or TRBV12-4 and TRBJ1-5; no reliable D call. CDR3 length: 14 residues. V was pared by 5 bases and J by 5 bases, with 13 bases between. CDR3 protein: CASSPSIGDQPQHF. CDR3 coding DNA: TGTGCCAGCAGTCCCTCTATCGGGGATCAGCCCCAGCATTTT.

In DNA, the CDR3 is TGCGCCAGCAGCCAGGTCGGGACAGGCAAAAATCAGCCCCAGCATTTT. Translating it yields CASSQVGTGKNQPQHF. The chain combines TRBV4-1 with TRBJ1-5; 8 bases align to TRBD1. CDR3 size: 16 residues. The germline CDR1 and CDR2 sequences are MGHRA and YSYEKL. V was clipped by 3 bases and J by 4 bases; unmatched bases: 8.

In its sample, this clonotype was seen a few times. CDR3 amino acids: CASSYSASGDRVTFF. In nucleotides, the CDR3 is TGTGCCAGCAGTTACTCTGCTAGCGGGGACCGAGTTACGTTCTTC. The gene calls are TRBV6-5 and TRBJ2-1, with 9 positions matching TRBD2. The CDR3 runs to 15 residues. The trim removed 0 bases at V and 15 bases at J, leaving 12 bases unmatched. Germline values: CDR1 MNHEY, CDR2 SVGAGI.

This clonotype was observed a handful of times. The genes are TRBV7-9 and TRBJ1-2; no firm D call. From germline, CDR1 is SEHNR and CDR2 FQNEAQ (reference sequence). The CDR3 runs 11 residues. V dropped 5 bases and J dropped 10 bases, with 11 bases sitting between them. The DNA of the CDR3 is TGTGCCAGCAGCCCCGGGGTCTCCTACACCTTC. Translating gives CASSPGVSYTF.

The chain uses TRBV7-3 and TRBJ1-6, with a possible D match to TRBD1 (5 bases). The V end lost 5 bases, the J end lost 7 bases, and 15 bases lay between the germline ends. Germline CDR1 is SGHTA and CDR2 is FQGTGA. The CDR3 has 15 residues. CDR3 sequence (DNA): TGTGCCAGCAGCCAAACGGGGGGGATGAATTCACCCCTCCACTTT. Protein product: CASSQTGGMNSPLHF.

This clonotype was seen ten or more times. The chain recombines TRBV7-9 with TRBJ2-1; D tentatively reads TRBD1 or TRBD2 (5 bases each). Between the trimmed V and J ends, which lost 1 base and 12 bases, there was a span of 19 bases. The CDR3 consists of 15 residues. Germline lookup yields CDR1 SEHNR and CDR2 FQNEAQ (reference sequence). The CDR3 spells CASSLGEQGAAGQFF. The CDR3 DNA follows: TGTGCCAGCAGCTTAGGGGAGCAGGGAGCTGCTGGGCAGTTCTTC.

There are a few counts of this clonotype. The rearrangement links TRBV6-2 or TRBV6-3 to TRBJ2-3; perhaps TRBD2 as D (6 bases). Germline V gives CDR1 MNHEY, CDR2 SVGEGT. The CDR3 extends over 15 amino acids. Deletions cut 4 bases from V and 2 bases from J, with 13 bases between. DNA for the CDR3: TGTGCCAGCAGTTCCGGGAGCATCAACACAGATACGCAGTATTTT. Translated: CASSSGSINTDTQYF.

The gene calls are TRBV19 and TRBJ2-2; D gene unclear. Trimming took off 3 bases at V and 7 bases at J, with 9 bases between the two ends. The CDR3 has 13 residues. Looked up from germline, CDR1 is LNHDA and CDR2 is SQIVND (reference sequence). Here the CDR3 DNA reads TGTGCCAGTAGTATGAGGCAGGTCGGGGAGCTGTTTTTT. Its translation is CASSMRQVGELFF.

The chain recombines TRBV20-1 with TRBJ2-7; 9 nucleotides agree with TRBD2. Per germline, CDR1 DFQATT and CDR2 SNEGSKA (reference sequence). V shed 4 bases, J shed 2 bases, and the junction held 9 bases outside the gene matches. The CDR3 contains 15 residues. DNA of the CDR3: TGCAGTGCTACTAACCTAGCGGGGCCACCCTACGAGCAGTACTTC. Protein product: CSATNLAGPPYEQYF.

The V gene is TRBV6-1, the J gene TRBJ2-1; 8 bases fit TRBD2. The CDR3 totals 14 residues. The junction had 9 bases not matched to a gene; V was cut back by 10 bases and J by 4 bases. CDR1 is MNHNS, CDR2 SASEGT, per germline. In DNA, the CDR3 is TGTGCCACCCGGGAAGCGGGGGAATACAATGAGCAGTTCTTC. Amino acids: CATREAGEYNEQFF.

The chain joins TRBV6-8 to TRBJ2-2; 11 bases fit TRBD2. J was trimmed by 4 bases and V by 8 bases; bases with no gene match: 15. The germline CDR1 and CDR2 sequences are MNHGY and SAAAGT. CDR3 size: 18 residues. CDR3 sequence: CASSRWAPGTSGTGELFF. The CDR3 DNA reads TGTGCCAGCTCTCGATGGGCCCCGGGGACTAGCGGCACCGGGGAGCTGTTTTTT.

This clonotype was detected only a few times. The chain employs TRBV7-9 and TRBJ1-1; a weak D match, TRBD1 (6 bases). This CDR3 contains 12 residues. V lost 1 base, J lost 8 bases, and 8 bases lay in between. Germline values: CDR1 SEHNR, CDR2 FQNEAQ (reference sequence). CDR3: CASSLGTVEAFF. CDR3 DNA sequence: TGTGCCAGCAGCTTAGGGACAGTAGAAGCTTTCTTT.